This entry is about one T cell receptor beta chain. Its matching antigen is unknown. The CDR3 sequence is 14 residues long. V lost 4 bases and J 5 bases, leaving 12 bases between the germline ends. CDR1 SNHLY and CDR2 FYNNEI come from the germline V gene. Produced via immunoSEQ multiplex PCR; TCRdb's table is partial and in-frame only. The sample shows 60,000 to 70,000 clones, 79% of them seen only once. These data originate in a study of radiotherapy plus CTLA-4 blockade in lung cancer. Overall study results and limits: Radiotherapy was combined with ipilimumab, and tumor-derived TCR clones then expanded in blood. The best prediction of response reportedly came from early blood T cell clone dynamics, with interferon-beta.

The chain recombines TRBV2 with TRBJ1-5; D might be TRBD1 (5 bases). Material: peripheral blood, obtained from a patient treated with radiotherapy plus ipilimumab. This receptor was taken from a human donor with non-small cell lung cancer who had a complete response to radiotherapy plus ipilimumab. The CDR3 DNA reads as TGTGCCAGCAGTGTTAAGGGGACGCATCAGCCCCAGCATTTT. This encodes CASSVKGTHQPQHF.